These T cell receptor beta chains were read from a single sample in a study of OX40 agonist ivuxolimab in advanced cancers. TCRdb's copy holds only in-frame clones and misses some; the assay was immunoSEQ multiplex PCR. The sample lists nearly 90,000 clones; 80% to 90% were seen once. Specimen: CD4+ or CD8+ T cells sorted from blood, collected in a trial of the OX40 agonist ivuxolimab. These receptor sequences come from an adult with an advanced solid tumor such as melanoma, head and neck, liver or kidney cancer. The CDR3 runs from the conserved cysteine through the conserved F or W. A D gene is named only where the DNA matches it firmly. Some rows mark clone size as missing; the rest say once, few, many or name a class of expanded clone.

TGTGCCAGCAGCTTGAGACGGGGCCCTTCTGGGGCCAACGTCCTGACTTTC,CASSLRRGPSGANVLTF,.,TRBV5-8,TRBJ2-6,17,.
TGTGCCAGCAGCAGACTAGCGGGAGGGAACAATGAGCAGTTCTTC,CASSRLAGGNNEQFF,TRBD2,TRBV5-6,TRBJ2-1,15,few
TGCGCCAGCAGCTTGGCTGGCCAGTCGGAGCAGTACTTC,CASSLAGQSEQYF,.,TRBV5-1,TRBJ2-7,13,few
TGCGCCAGCAGCACCGGACTGTCAGAGACCCAGTACTTC,CASSTGLSETQYF,.,TRBV5-1,TRBJ2-5,13,.
TGCAGCGTTGGAGGCAGCGCTAACTATGGCTACACCTTC,CSVGGSANYGYTF,.,TRBV29-1,TRBJ1-2,13,.
TGTGCCACCAGCAGAGCCCAAGGGGTCCCGGGACAACTCTATGGCTACACCTTC,CATSRAQGVPGQLYGYTF,.,TRBV15,TRBJ1-2,18,once
TGTGCCAGCCGCGGGGGAGGACAGGGTGGCCCTGAAGCTTTCTTT,CASRGGGQGGPEAFF,TRBD1,TRBV6-5,TRBJ1-1,15,.
TGTGCCAGCAGCTTAGCGACGGGGAGGCAGTACTTC,CASSLATGRQYF,.,TRBV7-2,TRBJ2-7,12,.
TGCAGTGCCCAGCACCAAGAGACCCAGTACTTC,CSAQHQETQYF,.,TRBV20-1,TRBJ2-5,11,.
TGTGCCAGCAGTGTAGGTCTAGCGGGGGAAGAGACCCAGTACTTC,CASSVGLAGEETQYF,TRBD2,TRBV2,TRBJ2-5,15,.
TGTGCCAGCTCCGGTGGACAGGGGACGAAGGGAGATACGCAGTATTTT,CASSGGQGTKGDTQYF,TRBD1,TRBV2,TRBJ2-3,16,.
TGTGCCAGCTCACCAGACAGCTACGAGCAGTACTTC,CASSPDSYEQYF,.,TRBV18,TRBJ2-7,12,.
TGTGCCAGCAGCTTACAGGGACAGACCCAGTACTTC,CASSLQGQTQYF,.,TRBV7-7,TRBJ2-5,12,once
TGTGCCAGCAGCTTAGCCGATTCGGGGTTGGCCAAAAACATTCAGTACTTC,CASSLADSGLAKNIQYF,.,TRBV13,TRBJ2-4,17,.
TGTGCCAGTAGTATTTTAGCGGGGGACGGCTACGAGCAGTACTTC,CASSILAGDGYEQYF,TRBD2,TRBV19,TRBJ2-7,15,.
TGTGCCAGCAGCTTAGTTTTGGGGGGGGACGTCACTGAAGCTTTCTTT,CASSLVLGGDVTEAFF,.,TRBV7-2,TRBJ1-1,16,.
TGTGCCAGCAGCTTGGGGGCAGGGGACGGAAACACCATATATTTT,CASSLGAGDGNTIYF,.,TRBV11-2,TRBJ1-3,15,.
TGTGCCACCTCCACACAGGGGGGCGGAGCCTACGAGCAGTACTTC,CATSTQGGGAYEQYF,TRBD1,TRBV2,TRBJ2-7,15,.
TGTGCCAGCAGCTTGGAGAACTGGGCTCCCGGGGAGCTGTTTTTT,CASSLENWAPGELFF,.,TRBV5-6,TRBJ2-2,15,.
TGCAGCGGAGGGGGAAGCTATGGCTACACCTTC,CSGGGSYGYTF,.,TRBV29-1,TRBJ1-2,11,.
TGTGCCAGCAGACCTGGACAGGGCGGGGACGAGCAGTACTTC,CASRPGQGGDEQYF,TRBD1,TRBV6-5,TRBJ2-7,14,.
TGCGCCAGCAGCCACGGCGGGCAGACATCAGAGACCCAGTACTTC,CASSHGGQTSETQYF,.,TRBV4-3,TRBJ2-5,15,.
TGTGCCAGCAGCGTGGTGGGGGATCTGAACTATGGCTACACCTTC,CASSVVGDLNYGYTF,.,TRBV7-9,TRBJ1-2,15,.
TGTGCCAGCAGCTTGGACTTCTACGAGCAGTACTTC,CASSLDFYEQYF,.,TRBV7-9,TRBJ2-7,12,.
TGTGCCACCCTCAAGGACCGCGCTAACTATGGCTACACCTTC,CATLKDRANYGYTF,.,TRBV19,TRBJ1-2,14,medium-sized
TGTGCCAGCCGGGGCGGGAGAGGGGGAGAGACCCAGTACTTC,CASRGGRGGETQYF,.,TRBV7-2,TRBJ2-5,14,.
TGTGCCAGCAGCTTAGTACCGGAGACCCAGTACTTC,CASSLVPETQYF,.,TRBV7-2,TRBJ2-5,12,.
TGTGCCAGCAGCGTCCGGGACATCTCCTACAATGAGCAGTTCTTC,CASSVRDISYNEQFF,.,TRBV9,TRBJ2-1,15,few
TGTGCCAGCAGCCGGGACGTTCGTGGCTACACCTTC,CASSRDVRGYTF,.,TRBV6-5,TRBJ1-2,12,.
TGTGCCAGCAGCTCCTTAGCGGGAGGGACCTACAATGAGCAGTTCTTC,CASSSLAGGTYNEQFF,TRBD2,TRBV7-2,TRBJ2-1,16,once
TGTGCCAGCAGCTACAGGGGGAATAACTATGGCTACACCTTC,CASSYRGNNYGYTF,TRBD1,TRBV6-5,TRBJ1-2,14,few
TGCGCCAGCAGCCCGGGGCCTCTTAACCCCTTGAACACTGAAGCTTTCTTT,CASSPGPLNPLNTEAFF,.,TRBV4-1,TRBJ1-1,17,.
TGTGCCAGCAGCTTAGCGGGGGCGGGGAACACTGAAGCTTTCTTT,CASSLAGAGNTEAFF,.,TRBV7-2,TRBJ1-1,15,.
TGTGCCAGCAGCGTAGAGACTAGCGGGGGCCACCGAGATACGCAGTATTTT,CASSVETSGGHRDTQYF,TRBD2,TRBV9,TRBJ2-3,17,once
TGTGCCAGTAGTGCAACCGGGACTAGCGGATACGAGCAGTACTTC,CASSATGTSGYEQYF,TRBD2,TRBV19,TRBJ2-7,15,.
TGTGCCACCAGCAGAGAAAGAGATACTGAAGCTTTCTTT,CATSRERDTEAFF,.,TRBV15,TRBJ1-1,13,.
TGCGCCAGCAGCCAGCCTAGCGGGAGGGTGGGGAATGAGCAGTTCTTC,CASSQPSGRVGNEQFF,TRBD2,TRBV4-3,TRBJ2-1,16,.
TGCGCCAGCAGCTTGGACAGAACTCCTCCTGAAGCTTTCTTT,CASSLDRTPPEAFF,.,TRBV5-1,TRBJ1-1,14,.
TGTGCCAGCAGTACCAGGGGAACGAGCACTGAAGCTTTCTTT,CASSTRGTSTEAFF,.,TRBV7-9,TRBJ1-1,14,.
TGCGCCAGCAGTTCCGGGATCGGCGACGAGCAGTACTTC,CASSSGIGDEQYF,.,TRBV5-1,TRBJ2-7,13,.
TGTGCCAACCCGGGCAGGGTCAATGAGCAGTTCTTC,CANPGRVNEQFF,.,TRBV6-5,TRBJ2-1,12,.
TGTGCCAGCTCCCCCGAGGGGGGAAAATCACCCCTCCACTTT,CASSPEGGKSPLHF,.,TRBV7-2,TRBJ1-6,14,.
TGTGCCAGCAGCACTCGGACTAGCGGGAGCACAGATACGCAGTATTTT,CASSTRTSGSTDTQYF,TRBD2,TRBV7-6,TRBJ2-3,16,.
TGTGCCTGGAGTGTAACGTTGGGGGAAGGGTCACCCCTCCACTTT,CAWSVTLGEGSPLHF,.,TRBV30,TRBJ1-6,15,.
TGTGCCAGTAGCCCCTCCCAAGGACGGAATTCACCCCTCCACTTT,CASSPSQGRNSPLHF,.,TRBV19,TRBJ1-6,15,.
TGTGCCAGCAGCCCACAGGGTTCTGGAAACACCATATATTTT,CASSPQGSGNTIYF,.,TRBV5-4,TRBJ1-3,14,.
TGCGCCAGCAGCCGGAGACAGGGCGTGGGTCCCTCTGGAAACACCATATATTTT,CASSRRQGVGPSGNTIYF,TRBD1,TRBV4-1,TRBJ1-3,18,.
TGTGCCAGCAGCGTAGAGGGCAGGGGGCCTTACGAGCAGTACTTC,CASSVEGRGPYEQYF,TRBD1,TRBV9,TRBJ2-7,15,.
TGTGCCAGCAGCGGGACAGCGTACAATGAGCAGTTCTTC,CASSGTAYNEQFF,TRBD1,TRBV5-6,TRBJ2-1,13,.
TGTGCCAGCAGCGGCAGAGAGTCCTACGAGCAGTACTTC,CASSGRESYEQYF,.,TRBV9,TRBJ2-7,13,few
TGTGCCAGCAGTTACGAGGGTAGCGGGGGGGCCGGGGAGCTGTTTTTT,CASSYEGSGGAGELFF,TRBD2,TRBV6-5,TRBJ2-2,16,.
TGTGCCAGCAGCCCCCCCGGGGTGTCGACCCACGAGCAGTACTTC,CASSPPGVSTHEQYF,.,TRBV5-6,TRBJ2-7,15,.
TGTGCCAGCAGCTTAGCCAGGCGAGATACGCAGTATTTT,CASSLARRDTQYF,.,TRBV7-7,TRBJ2-3,13,.